This TCR beta chain was retrieved from a study of T cell repertoires in aging, cancer and after chemotherapy. A mixed TRB-A/B primer pool amplified rearranged TRB by multiplex touch-down PCR. From the multiplex PCR reads, TCRdb called clonotypes with MiXCR, one entry per CDR3 protein. The sample lists some 10,000 distinct CDR3 sequences, about 35% occurring once. Peripheral blood genomic DNA, not sorted cells or RNA, was the template. This clonotype was seen more than once but under ten times. What it recognizes is unknown. General study points: Age-matched healthy donors had significantly more diverse, less clonal blood TCR repertoires than untreated cancer patients. Healthy donors lost TCR diversity with age mainly through richness, cancer patients through richness and evenness. Median generation probability rose over the chemotherapy interval in each cancer cohort, suggesting rebound thymic output.

The germline V gene has CDR1 GTSNPN and CDR2 SVGIG (reference sequence). V shed 3 bases, J shed 2 bases, and the junction held 4 bases outside the gene matches. The length of the CDR3 is 14 residues. The receptor's source is a human donor in good health. V is TRBV30 and J is TRBJ2-7; TRBD2 agrees at 10 bases. Sequences were obtained from blood. This CDR3 reads CAWSTAGGTYEQYF. The CDR3 DNA sequence: TGTGCCTGGAGCACAGCGGGAGGGACCTACGAGCAGTACTTC.